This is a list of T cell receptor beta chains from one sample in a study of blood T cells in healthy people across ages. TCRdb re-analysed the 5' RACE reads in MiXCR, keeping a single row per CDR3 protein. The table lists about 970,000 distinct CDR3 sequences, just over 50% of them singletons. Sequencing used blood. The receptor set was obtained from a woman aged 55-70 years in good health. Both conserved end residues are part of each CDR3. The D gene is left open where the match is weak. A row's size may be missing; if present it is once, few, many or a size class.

CSAALGFTEAFF | TGCAGCGCAGCCCTTGGGTTCACTGAAGCTTTCTTT | TRBV29-1 | NA | few | TRBJ1-1
CASQNEQFF | TGTGCCAGCCAGAATGAGCAGTTCTTC | TRBV7-9 | NA | once | TRBJ2-1
CSASITGDYKQYF | TGCAGTGCCAGCATAACAGGGGACTACAAGCAGTACTTC | TRBV20-1 | NA | NA | TRBJ2-5
CASSLLVQPGQMYQETQYF | TGTGCCAGCAGCTTATTGGTGCAACCGGGACAGATGTACCAAGAGACCCAGTACTTC | TRBV13 | TRBD1 | NA | TRBJ2-5
CASTEATGRYNEQYF | TGTGCCAGCACCGAGGCCACCGGGCGATACAATGAGCAGTACTTC | TRBV28 | NA | NA | TRBJ2-5
CASSFLEETQYF | TGCGCCAGCAGCTTCCTGGAAGAGACCCAGTACTTC | TRBV12-3/TRBV12-4 | NA | few | TRBJ2-5
CSVSGSIDTAQYF | TGCAGCGTCTCCGGCTCGATTGATACGGCCCAGTACTTC | TRBV29-1 | NA | NA | TRBJ2-5
CASQRLGDIMNTEAFF | TGCGCCAGCCAGCGGCTGGGGGACATCATGAACACTGAAGCTTTCTTT | TRBV5-1 | NA | NA | TRBJ1-1
CATSRDRGDSVPDTQYF | TGTGCCACCAGCAGAGATCGGGGGGACTCCGTCCCAGATACGCAGTATTTT | TRBV15 | TRBD2 | NA | TRBJ2-3
CAKRVGQGDYGYTF | TGTGCCAAAAGAGTGGGGCAGGGGGACTATGGCTACACCTTC | TRBV27 | TRBD1 | NA | TRBJ1-2
CASSTLAGTHYEQYF | TGCGCCAGCAGCACCTTAGCGGGAACCCACTACGAGCAGTACTTC | TRBV5-1 | TRBD2 | NA | TRBJ2-7
CASSRPGLQETQYF | TGCGCCAGCAGCCGGCCGGGACTTCAAGAGACCCAGTACTTC | TRBV4-1 | NA | NA | TRBJ2-5
CASAGIAGAYNEQFF | TGTGCCAGCGCTGGGATAGCGGGGGCCTACAATGAGCAGTTCTTC | TRBV2 | TRBD2 | NA | TRBJ2-1
CASSSRDGTGYYGYTF | TGTGCCAGCAGTAGTAGAGACGGGACAGGTTACTATGGCTACACCTTC | TRBV6-6 | TRBD1 | NA | TRBJ1-2
CASNEGQGLGYGYTF | TGTGCCAGCAACGAGGGACAGGGGTTGGGCTATGGCTACACCTTC | TRBV2 | TRBD1 | NA | TRBJ1-2
CSAVLPTSGVYEQYF | TGCAGTGCTGTTCTTCCGACTAGCGGAGTCTACGAGCAGTACTTC | TRBV20-1 | TRBD2 | few | TRBJ2-7
CASRSTEYEQYF | TGTGCCAGCAGATCGACCGAGTACGAGCAGTACTTC | TRBV6-5 | NA | NA | TRBJ2-7
CASSPLQLGSGHEQYF | TGTGCCAGCAGTCCACTCCAGCTCGGATCGGGCCACGAGCAGTACTTC | TRBV6-2/TRBV6-3 | NA | NA | TRBJ2-7
CASSSTSGGFAYEQYF | TGTGCCAGCAGCTCAACTAGCGGGGGATTCGCCTACGAGCAGTACTTC | TRBV11-2 | TRBD2 | NA | TRBJ2-7
CVISSDNSYEQYF | TGTGTCATCAGCTCGGACAACTCCTACGAGCAGTACTTC | TRBV10-3 | NA | NA | TRBJ2-7
CASSYREGTDTQYF | TGTGCCAGCAGTTACAGGGAGGGCACAGATACGCAGTATTTT | TRBV6-6 | NA | NA | TRBJ2-3
CASSQGGLAEYWGDVEYF | TGTGCCAGCAGCCAAGGGGGACTAGCGGAGTATTGGGGCGACGTGGAGTACTTC | TRBV14 | TRBD2 | NA | TRBJ2-4
CASGGTSGSLGNEQFF | TGTGCCAGCGGGGGGACTAGCGGGAGTCTGGGCAATGAGCAGTTCTTC | TRBV3-1 | TRBD2 | NA | TRBJ2-1
CASKGSSEKLFF | TGTGCCAGCAAAGGTTCGAGTGAAAAACTGTTTTTT | TRBV9 | NA | NA | TRBJ1-4
CASSPSPAGGNQPQHF | TGTGCCAGCAGTCCGTCCCCCGCAGGAGGGAATCAGCCCCAGCATTTT | TRBV27 | NA | NA | TRBJ1-5
CSVERAGIEETQYF | TGCAGCGTTGAGCGGGCCGGGATTGAAGAGACCCAGTACTTC | TRBV29-1 | NA | NA | TRBJ2-5
CASGGDREASGDTQYF | TGTGCCAGCGGGGGAGACAGGGAGGCTAGCGGAGATACGCAGTATTTT | TRBV28 | NA | few | TRBJ2-3
CGRYNVGGYSYEQYF | TGTGGCCGTTACAACGTGGGGGGGTACTCCTACGAGCAGTACTTC | TRBV25-1 | TRBD2 | NA | TRBJ2-7
CASSVVAGAEETQYF | TGTGCCAGCAGCGTAGTTGCGGGAGCAGAGGAGACCCAGTACTTC | TRBV9 | TRBD2 | NA | TRBJ2-5
CASSPRGRGVQETQYF | TGTGCCAGCAGCCCAAGAGGTCGGGGAGTCCAAGAGACCCAGTACTTC | TRBV7-2 | NA | NA | TRBJ2-5
CSAISPGYEQYF | TGCAGTGCTATCTCTCCCGGTTACGAGCAGTACTTC | TRBV20-1 | NA | NA | TRBJ2-7
CASSLVGGRETQYF | TGTGCCAGCAGTTTGGTCGGCGGGCGTGAGACCCAGTACTTC | TRBV7-2 | NA | NA | TRBJ2-5
CASSEPSGAIQETQYF | TGTGCCAGCAGTGAGCCTAGCGGGGCAATACAAGAGACCCAGTACTTC | TRBV25-1 | TRBD2 | NA | TRBJ2-5
CASSQGRTTETQYF | TGCGCCAGCAGCCAAGGCCGAACTACGGAGACCCAGTACTTC | TRBV4-3 | NA | NA | TRBJ2-5
CASSHGLAGGVGETQYF | TGCGCCAGCAGCCACGGGCTAGCGGGAGGAGTGGGGGAGACCCAGTACTTC | TRBV5-1 | TRBD2 | NA | TRBJ2-5
CACSLGTVNTEAFF | TGTGCCTGCAGCCTAGGGACAGTGAACACTGAAGCTTTCTTT | TRBV12-3/TRBV12-4 | TRBD1 | NA | TRBJ1-1
CASSHSRGLAGRRSYNEQFF | TGTGCCAGCAGTCACTCACGTGGACTAGCGGGCCGGAGGTCCTACAATGAGCAGTTCTTC | TRBV6-5 | TRBD2 | NA | TRBJ2-1
CAVAAFGDEQYF | TGTGCCGTGGCGGCTTTCGGAGACGAGCAGTACTTC | TRBV6-2/TRBV6-3 | NA | NA | TRBJ2-7
CASSYGQGSSYEQYF | TGTGCCAGCAGCTACGGACAGGGGAGCTCCTACGAGCAGTACTTC | TRBV7-2 | TRBD1 | many | TRBJ2-7
CASTANSYNEQFF | TGTGCCAGCACGGCCAACTCCTACAATGAGCAGTTCTTC | TRBV25-1 | NA | few | TRBJ2-1
CASSRHTSSYEQYF | TGTGCCAGCAGCCGACATACCAGCTCCTACGAGCAGTACTTC | TRBV7-2 | NA | few | TRBJ2-7
CASSEPPDGNTEAFF | TGTGCCAGCAGTGAACCACCCGACGGCAACACTGAAGCTTTCTTT | TRBV25-1 | NA | few | TRBJ1-1
CSARRDTATNEQFF | TGCAGTGCCAGACGGGACACTGCGACTAATGAGCAGTTCTTC | TRBV20-1 | NA | NA | TRBJ2-1
CSHGGTIPHNEQFF | TGCAGCCATGGGGGAACTATACCCCACAATGAGCAGTTCTTC | TRBV29-1 | NA | few | TRBJ2-1
CASSGRGAGARNEQFF | TGTGCCAGCAGTGGCCGGGGAGCGGGAGCTAGGAATGAGCAGTTCTTC | TRBV6-2/TRBV6-3 | TRBD2 | NA | TRBJ2-1
CASSPFTPSSYNEQFF | TGTGCCAGCAGCCCGTTTACCCCAAGCTCCTACAATGAGCAGTTCTTC | TRBV7-9 | NA | NA | TRBJ2-1
CSARGLGQGSTDTQYF | TGCAGTGCTAGAGGCCTCGGACAGGGGTCTACAGATACGCAGTATTTT | TRBV20-1 | TRBD1 | few | TRBJ2-3
CASSFGGGGETQYF | TGTGCCAGCAGCTTTGGCGGAGGGGGAGAGACCCAGTACTTC | TRBV7-2 | NA | NA | TRBJ2-5
CASSLGWEGWNEQFF | TGTGCCAGCAGTTTAGGGTGGGAGGGCTGGAATGAGCAGTTCTTC | TRBV27 | TRBD2 | NA | TRBJ2-1
CAWSKGQGGVTYEQYF | TGTGCCTGGAGTAAGGGACAGGGGGGGGTAACCTACGAGCAGTACTTC | TRBV30 | TRBD1 | NA | TRBJ2-7
CASTRDRGEQYF | TGTGCCAGCACCCGGGACAGGGGCGAGCAGTACTTC | TRBV28 | TRBD1 | NA | TRBJ2-7
CASTTSGGGTGIREGRTDTQYF | TGTGCCAGCACCACGTCGGGGGGCGGGACAGGGATACGGGAGGGCCGCACAGATACGCAGTATTTT | TRBV12-3/TRBV12-4 | NA | NA | TRBJ2-3
CSAPGLLTDTQYF | TGCAGTGCCCCGGGACTCCTTACAGATACGCAGTATTTT | TRBV20-1 | NA | NA | TRBJ2-3